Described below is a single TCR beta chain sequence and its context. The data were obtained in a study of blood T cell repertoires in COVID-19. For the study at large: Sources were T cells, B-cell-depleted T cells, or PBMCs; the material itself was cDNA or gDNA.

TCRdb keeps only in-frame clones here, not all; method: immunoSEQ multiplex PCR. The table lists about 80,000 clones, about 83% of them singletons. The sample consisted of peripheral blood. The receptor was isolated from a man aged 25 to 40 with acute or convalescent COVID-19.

The CDR3 coding sequence is TGTGCCAGCAGCATCACAGGGGGGCCTGAAGCTTTCTTT. Translating gives CASSITGGPEAFF. The chain recombines TRBV11-2 with TRBJ1-1; TRBD1 agrees at 8 bases. The V gene's germline CDR1 is SGHAT and CDR2 FQNNGV. The CDR3 runs 13 residues. The J segment lost 6 bases and the V segment lost 5 bases, leaving 5 bases of the junction unmatched.